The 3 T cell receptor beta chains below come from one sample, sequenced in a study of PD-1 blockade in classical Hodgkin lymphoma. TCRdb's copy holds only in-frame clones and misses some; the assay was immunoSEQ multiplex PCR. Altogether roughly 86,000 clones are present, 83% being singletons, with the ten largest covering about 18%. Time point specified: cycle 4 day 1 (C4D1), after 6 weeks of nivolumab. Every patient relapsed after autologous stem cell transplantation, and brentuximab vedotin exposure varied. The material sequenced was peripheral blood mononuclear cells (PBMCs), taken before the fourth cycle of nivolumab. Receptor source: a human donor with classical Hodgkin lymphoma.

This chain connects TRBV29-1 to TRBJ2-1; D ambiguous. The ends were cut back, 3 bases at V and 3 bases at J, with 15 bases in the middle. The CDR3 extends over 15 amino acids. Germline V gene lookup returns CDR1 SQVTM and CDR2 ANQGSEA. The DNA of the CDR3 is TGCAGCGTTGATCCGGAGTTTACTATCTACAATGAGCAGTTCTTC. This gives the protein CSVDPEFTIYNEQFF.

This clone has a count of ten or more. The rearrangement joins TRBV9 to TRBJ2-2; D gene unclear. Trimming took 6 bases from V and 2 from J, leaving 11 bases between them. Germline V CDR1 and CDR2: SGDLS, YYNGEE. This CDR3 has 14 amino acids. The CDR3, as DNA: TGTGCCAGCAAGTCGGGCGGAAACACCGGGGAGCTGTTTTTT. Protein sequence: CASKSGGNTGELFF.

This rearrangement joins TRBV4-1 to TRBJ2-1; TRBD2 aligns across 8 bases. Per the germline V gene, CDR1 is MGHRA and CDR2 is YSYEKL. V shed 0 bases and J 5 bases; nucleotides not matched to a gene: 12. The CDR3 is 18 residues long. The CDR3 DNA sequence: TGCGCCAGCAGCCAAGACGGTGGAGGGACTAGTGGCCACAATGAGCAGTTCTTC. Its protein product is CASSQDGGGTSGHNEQFF.